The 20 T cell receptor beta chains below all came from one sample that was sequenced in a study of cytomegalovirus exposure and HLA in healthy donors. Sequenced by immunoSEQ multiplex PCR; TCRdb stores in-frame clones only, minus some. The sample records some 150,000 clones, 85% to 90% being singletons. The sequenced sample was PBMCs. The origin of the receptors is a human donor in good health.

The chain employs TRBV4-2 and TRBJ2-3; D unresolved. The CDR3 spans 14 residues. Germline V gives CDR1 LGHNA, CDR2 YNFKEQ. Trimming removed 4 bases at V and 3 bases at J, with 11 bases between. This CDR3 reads CASSRTTETDTQYF. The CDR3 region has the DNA TGTGCCAGCAGCCGTACGACTGAAACAGATACGCAGTATTTT.

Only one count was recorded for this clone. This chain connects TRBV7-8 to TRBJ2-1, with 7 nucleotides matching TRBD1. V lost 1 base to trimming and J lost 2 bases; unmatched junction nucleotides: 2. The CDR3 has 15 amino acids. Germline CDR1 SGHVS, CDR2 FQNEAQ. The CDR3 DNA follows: TGTGCCAGCAGCTTAGAGGGGACAGCCTACAATGAGCAGTTCTTC. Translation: CASSLEGTAYNEQFF. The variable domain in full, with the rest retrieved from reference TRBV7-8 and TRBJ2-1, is GAGVSQSPRYKVAKRGQDVALRCDPISGHVSLFWYQQALGQGPEFLTYFQNEAQLDKSGLPSDRFFAERPEGSVSTLKIQRTQQEDSAVYLCASSLEGTAYNEQFFGPGTRLTVL.

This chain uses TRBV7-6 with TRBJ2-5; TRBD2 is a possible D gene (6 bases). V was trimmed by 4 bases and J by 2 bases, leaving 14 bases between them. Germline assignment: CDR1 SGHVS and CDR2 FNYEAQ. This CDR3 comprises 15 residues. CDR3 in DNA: TGTGCCAGCAGCTCAACCTGGGGGAGGCAAGAGACCCAGTACTTC. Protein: CASSSTWGRQETQYF.

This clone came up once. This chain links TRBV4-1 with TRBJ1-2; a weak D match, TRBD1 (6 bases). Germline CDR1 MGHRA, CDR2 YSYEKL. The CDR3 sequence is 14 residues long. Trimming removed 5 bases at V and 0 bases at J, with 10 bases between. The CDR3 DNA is TGCGCCAGCAGCGCCGCAGGGGCTAACTATGGCTACACCTTC. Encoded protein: CASSAAGANYGYTF.

CDR3 bases: TGTGCCAGCCGAAGTACGAACTCGAATGAGCAGTTCTTC. This encodes CASRSTNSNEQFF. The chain combines TRBV5-4 with TRBJ2-1; D unclear. Deletions cut 7 bases from V and 7 bases from J, with 15 bases between. Germline lookup yields CDR1 SGHNT and CDR2 YYREEE (reference sequence). The length of the CDR3 is 13 residues.

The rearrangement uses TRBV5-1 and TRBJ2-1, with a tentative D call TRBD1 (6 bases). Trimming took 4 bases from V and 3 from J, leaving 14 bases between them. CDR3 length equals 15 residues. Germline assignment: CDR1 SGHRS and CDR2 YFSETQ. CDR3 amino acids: CASSRIGGSYNEQFF. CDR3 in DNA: TGCGCCAGCAGCAGAATAGGGGGAAGCTACAATGAGCAGTTCTTC.

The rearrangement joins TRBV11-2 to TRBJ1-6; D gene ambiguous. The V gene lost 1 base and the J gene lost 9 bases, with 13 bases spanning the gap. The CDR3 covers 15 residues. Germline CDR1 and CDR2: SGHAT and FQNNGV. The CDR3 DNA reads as TGTGCCAGCAGCTTAGTTTACGGGGTTGGTTCACCCCTCCACTTT. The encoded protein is CASSLVYGVGSPLHF.

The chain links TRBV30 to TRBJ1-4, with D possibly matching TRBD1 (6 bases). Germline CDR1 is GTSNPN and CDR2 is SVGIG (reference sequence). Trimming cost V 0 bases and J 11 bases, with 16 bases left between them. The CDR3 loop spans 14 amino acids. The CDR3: CAWSVRTEAAKLFF. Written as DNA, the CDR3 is TGTGCCTGGAGTGTACGGACAGAGGCCGCCAAACTGTTTTTT. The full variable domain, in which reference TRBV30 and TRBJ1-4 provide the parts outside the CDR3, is SQTIHQWPATLVQPVGSPLSLECTVEGTSNPNLYWYRQAAGRGLQLLFYSVGIGQISSEVPQNLSASRPQDRQFILSSKKLLLSDSGFYLCAWSVRTEAAKLFFGSGTQLSVL.

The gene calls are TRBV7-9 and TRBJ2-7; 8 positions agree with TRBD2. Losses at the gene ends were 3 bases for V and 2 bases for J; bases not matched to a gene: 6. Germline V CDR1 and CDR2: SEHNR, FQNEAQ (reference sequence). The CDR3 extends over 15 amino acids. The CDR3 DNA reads TGTGCCAGCAGCTTTTTCCCGGGACTAGCCTACGAGCAGTACTTC. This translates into CASSFFPGLAYEQYF.

CDR3 in DNA: TGCGCCAGCAGCCGAGAACAGGGGGCGGGCAACGGCTACACCTTC. Its translation: CASSREQGAGNGYTF. The chain is built from TRBV4-1 and TRBJ1-2, with 9 bases that match TRBD1. With 4 bases clipped from V and 8 bases from J, the junction kept 11 bases outside the gene matches. CDR1 is MGHRA, CDR2 YSYEKL, per germline. The CDR3 consists of 15 residues.

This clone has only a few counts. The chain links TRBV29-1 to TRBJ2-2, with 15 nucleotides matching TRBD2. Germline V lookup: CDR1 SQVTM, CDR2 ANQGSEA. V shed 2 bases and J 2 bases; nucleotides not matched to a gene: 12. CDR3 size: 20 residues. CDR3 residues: CSVEPNRGTSGGSNTGELFF. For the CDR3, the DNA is TGCAGCGTTGAACCAAATCGGGGGACTAGCGGGGGGAGTAACACCGGGGAGCTGTTTTTT.

DNA of the CDR3: TGTGCCAGCAGCTTGGTTAGGGGAAACTATGGCTACACCTTC. Its translation: CASSLVRGNYGYTF. The chain has TRBV5-6 and TRBJ1-2; possible D gene TRBD1, 5 bases. In germline, CDR1 is SGHDT, CDR2 YYEEEE. CDR3 size: 14 residues. V was trimmed by 0 bases and J by 2 bases, leaving 8 bases between them.

This CDR3 reads CASSVVWTSGNQETQYF. In DNA, the CDR3 is TGTGCCAGCAGCGTAGTTTGGACTAGCGGAAACCAAGAGACCCAGTACTTC. This chain uses TRBV9 with TRBJ2-5; 10 positions agree with TRBD2. The germline CDR1 and CDR2 sequences are SGDLS and YYNGEE. CDR3 size: 17 residues. V dropped 0 bases and J dropped 0; count of bases not matched to a gene: 5. Combining the CDR3 with reference TRBV9 and TRBJ2-5 gives the whole variable domain DSGVTQTPKHLITATGQRVTLRCSPRSGDLSVYWYQQSLDQGLQFLIQYYNGEERAKGNILERFSAQQFPDLHSELNLSSLELGDSALYFCASSVVWTSGNQETQYFGPGTRLLVL.

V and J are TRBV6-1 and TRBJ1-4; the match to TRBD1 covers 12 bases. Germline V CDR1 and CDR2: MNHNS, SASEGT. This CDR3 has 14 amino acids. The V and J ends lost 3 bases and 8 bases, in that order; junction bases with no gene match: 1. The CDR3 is CASSEGTGGEKLFF. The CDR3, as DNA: TGTGCCAGCAGTGAGGGGACAGGGGGCGAAAAACTGTTTTTT.

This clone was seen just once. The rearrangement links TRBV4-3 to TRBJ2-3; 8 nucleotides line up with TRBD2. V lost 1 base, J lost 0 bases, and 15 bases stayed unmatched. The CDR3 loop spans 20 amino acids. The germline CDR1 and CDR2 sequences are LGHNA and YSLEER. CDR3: CASSQVVGRGARSSTDTQYF. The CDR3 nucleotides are TGCGCCAGCAGCCAAGTGGTCGGGCGGGGGGCGAGAAGTAGCACAGATACGCAGTATTTT.

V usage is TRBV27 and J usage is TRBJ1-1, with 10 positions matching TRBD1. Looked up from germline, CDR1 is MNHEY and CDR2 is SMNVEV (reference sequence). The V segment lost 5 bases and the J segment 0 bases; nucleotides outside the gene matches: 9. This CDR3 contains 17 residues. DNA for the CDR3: TGTGCCAGCAGTCCTTGGACAGGGGGGAAAATGAACACTGAAGCTTTCTTT. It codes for CASSPWTGGKMNTEAFF.

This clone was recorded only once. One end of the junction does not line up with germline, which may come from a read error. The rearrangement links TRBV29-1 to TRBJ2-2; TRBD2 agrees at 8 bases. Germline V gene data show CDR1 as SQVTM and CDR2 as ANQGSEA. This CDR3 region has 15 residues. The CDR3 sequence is CSVEGVGLGTGELFF. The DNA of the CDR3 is TGCAGCGTCGAAGGGGTGGGACTAGGGACCGGGGAGCTGTTTTTT.

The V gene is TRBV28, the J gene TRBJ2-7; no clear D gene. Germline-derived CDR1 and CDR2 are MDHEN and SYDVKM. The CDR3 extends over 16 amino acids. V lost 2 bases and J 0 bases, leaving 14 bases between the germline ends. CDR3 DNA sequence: TGTGCCAGCAGTTTACCCTACCCCCGGAGCTCCTACGAGCAGTACTTC. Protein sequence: CASSLPYPRSSYEQYF.

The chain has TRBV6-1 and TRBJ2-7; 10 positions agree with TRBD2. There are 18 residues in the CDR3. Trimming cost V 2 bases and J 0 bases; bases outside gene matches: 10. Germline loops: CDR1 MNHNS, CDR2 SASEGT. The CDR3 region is CASSELWTSGLYSYEQYF. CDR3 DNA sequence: TGTGCCAGCAGTGAATTGTGGACTAGCGGACTTTACTCCTACGAGCAGTACTTC.

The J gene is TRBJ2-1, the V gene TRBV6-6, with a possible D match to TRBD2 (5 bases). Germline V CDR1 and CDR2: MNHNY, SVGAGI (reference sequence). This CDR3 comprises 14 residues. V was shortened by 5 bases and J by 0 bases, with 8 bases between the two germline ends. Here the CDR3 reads CASSHRDSYNEQFF. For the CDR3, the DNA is TGTGCCAGCAGTCACCGGGACTCCTACAATGAGCAGTTCTTC.